This T cell receptor beta chain was obtained from a study of OX40 agonist ivuxolimab in advanced cancers. Notes on the research overall: Ivuxolimab was an agonistic, fully human IgG2 monoclonal antibody directed against OX40 (CD134), a costimulatory receptor. Intravenous ivuxolimab was administered to patients every 2 weeks at six dose levels: 0.01, 0.1, 0.3, 1.5, 3 and 10 mg/kg. Of the 52 patients in dose escalation, about 20 had hepatocellular carcinoma, some 15 had melanoma, 9 had renal cell carcinoma and 9 had head and neck cancer. In the dose-escalation cohort, approximately 83% of patients were male, and the mean age was roughly 56 years with a range of about 20 to 80. Patients were allowed to have had prior anti-PD-1, anti-PD-L1 or anti-CTLA-4 therapy, and approximately 41% of the dose-escalation patients had previously received checkpoint inhibitors. Partial responses occurred in three dose-escalation patients, of whom one had hepatocellular carcinoma and two had cutaneous melanoma. The purpose of peripheral TCRbeta sequencing was to test whether ivuxolimab changed TCR sequence diversity and led to clonal T-cell expansion. The paper covers the monotherapy dose-escalation part of the phase I ivuxolimab trial, which included N = 52 patients. The research as a whole found: Antigen specificity was not determined for the clonally expanded peripheral T cells. At doses from 0.1 to 3.0 mg/kg, clonal expansion was seen in both CD4+ and CD8+ blood T cells between baseline and week 6. After ivuxolimab, more expanded clones were found on average in CD8+ T cells than in CD4+ T cells. Low levels of normalized T-cell clonal expansion were also seen in some patients who did not respond. Partial responders in the 0.1-3.0 mg/kg groups had among the lowest normalized peripheral clonal expansion, especially among CD8+ T cells.

For sequencing of the TCRbeta CDR3 region, genomic DNA was extracted from the sorted cells. The immunoSEQ Assay was used to sequence the TCRbeta CDR3 regions. TCRdb re-hosts the immuneACCESS table, in-frame sequences only. Its copies lack some clones; in the studies checked, an unresolved V gene accounts for under half of them, and the cause for the rest is not known. For this sample there are tens of thousands of clones; 80% to 95% appear just once. Of the sample, approximately 6.7% is held by the ten largest clones. Comments on this clone: Its cognate antigen has yet to be identified. No base-level quality is on record; no much larger clone is a single base apart.

Patients with autoimmune disease history or receiving systemic immunosuppression were excluded from the trial. In every dose cohort, peripheral blood was drawn for TCR sequencing at baseline, cycle 4 day 1, and cycle 7 day 1. The samples were drawn from a first-in-human, open-label, multicenter phase I dose-escalation trial of ivuxolimab. Adults with locally advanced or metastatic melanoma, renal cell, hepatocellular, or head and neck squamous cell carcinoma were enrolled in the trial. Before TCR sequencing, CD4+ T cells and CD8+ T cells from peripheral blood were sorted into separate populations. The trim is 5 bases for V and 9 bases for J, with a gap of 14 bases between the germline ends. The CDR1 and CDR2 encoded by the germline V gene (reference sequence) are SEHNR and FQNEAQ. CDR3 length: 14 amino acids, cysteine to phenylalanine. Only CDR3 DNA remains: 42 bases, in frame from the first base.

The receptor was isolated from an adult with an advanced solid tumor such as melanoma, head and neck, liver or kidney cancer. The chain is encoded by TRBV7-9 joined to TRBJ2-6; the D gene is possibly TRBD1 or TRBD2, with 5 bases matching each. Specimen: CD4+ or CD8+ T cells sorted from blood, collected in a trial of the OX40 agonist ivuxolimab. The DNA is TGTGCCAGCAGCCGCCCGGGGCAGATCAACGTCCTGACTTTC. Translated, this is CASSRPGQINVLTF.